The text below deals with one TCR beta chain. What it recognizes is unknown. These data originate in a study of beta chain features in type 1 diabetes. Whole-study context: Healthy donors, compared against patients, showed similar age, gender and cell yields. Across all samples, about 100 million sorted cells were examined. Study-wide findings and caveats: Type 1 diabetes patients showed a moderate but significant shortening of TCRB CDR3s in all four CD4+ subsets. The VDJ junctions of type 1 diabetes patients carried fewer insertions and more deletions.

The CDR3 runs 14 residues. CDR1 is SGHVS and CDR2 is FQNEAQ in the germline V gene. Trimming shortened V by 5 bases and J by 4 bases, and 14 bases separated the two germline ends. CD45RO/CCR7/CD25/CD127/CD95/CD27 staining was used to isolate CD4+ naive, central memory, regulatory and stem cell-like memory cells by sorting. The investigators reverse transcribed all of the isolated RNA, so they sequenced expressed TCRB transcripts. Assay used: immunoSEQ multiplex PCR; TCRdb lists only in-frame clones, some missing. The sample yields about 53,000 clones, under 75% seen once. Sample: stem cell memory CD4+ T cells from blood. The sequence derives from a woman aged 25-40 years with type 1 diabetes. The chain uses TRBV7-8 and TRBJ1-1; maybe TRBD1 (5 bases). Here the CDR3 reads CASSLGQTGTEAFF. The DNA of the CDR3 is TGTGCCAGCAGCCTGGGGCAGACGGGCACTGAAGCTTTCTTT. The whole variable domain, remainder taken from reference TRBV7-8 and TRBJ1-1, is GAGVSQSPRYKVAKRGQDVALRCDPISGHVSLFWYQQALGQGPEFLTYFQNEAQLDKSGLPSDRFFAERPEGSVSTLKIQRTQQEDSAVYLCASSLGQTGTEAFFGQGTRLTVV.